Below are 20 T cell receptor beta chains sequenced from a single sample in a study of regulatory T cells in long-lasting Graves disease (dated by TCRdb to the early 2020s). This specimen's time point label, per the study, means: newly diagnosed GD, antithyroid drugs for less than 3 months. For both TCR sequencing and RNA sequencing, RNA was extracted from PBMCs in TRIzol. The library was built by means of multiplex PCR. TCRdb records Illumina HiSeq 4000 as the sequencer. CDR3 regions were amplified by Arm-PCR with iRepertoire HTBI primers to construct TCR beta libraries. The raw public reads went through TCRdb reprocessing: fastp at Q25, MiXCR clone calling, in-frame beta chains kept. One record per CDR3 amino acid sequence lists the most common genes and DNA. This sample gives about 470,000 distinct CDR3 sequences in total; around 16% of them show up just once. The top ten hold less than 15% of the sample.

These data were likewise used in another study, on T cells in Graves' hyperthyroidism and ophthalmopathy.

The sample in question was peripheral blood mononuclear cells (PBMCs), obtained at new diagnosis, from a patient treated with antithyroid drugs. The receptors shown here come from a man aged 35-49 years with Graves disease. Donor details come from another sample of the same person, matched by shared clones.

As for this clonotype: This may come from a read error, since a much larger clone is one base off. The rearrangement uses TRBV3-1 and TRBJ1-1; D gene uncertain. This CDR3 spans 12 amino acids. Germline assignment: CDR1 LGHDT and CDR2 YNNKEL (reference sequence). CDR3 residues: CASSQVNGGASF. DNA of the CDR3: TGTGCCAGCAGCCAAGTCAACGGAGGAGCTTCCTTT. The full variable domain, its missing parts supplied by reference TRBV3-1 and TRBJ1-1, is DTAVSQTPKYLVTQMGNDKSIKCEQNLGHDTMYWYKQDSKKFLKIMFSYNNKELIINETVPNRFSPKSPDKAHLNLHINSLELGDSAVYFCASSQVNGGASFGQGTRLTVV.

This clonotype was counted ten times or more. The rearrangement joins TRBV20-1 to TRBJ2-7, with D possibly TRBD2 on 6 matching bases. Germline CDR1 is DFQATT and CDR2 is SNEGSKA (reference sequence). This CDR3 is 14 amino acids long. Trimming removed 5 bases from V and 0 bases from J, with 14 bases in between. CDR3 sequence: CSARTGGSSYEQYF. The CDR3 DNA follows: TGCAGTGCTCGGACTGGGGGGAGCTCCTACGAGCAGTACTTC.

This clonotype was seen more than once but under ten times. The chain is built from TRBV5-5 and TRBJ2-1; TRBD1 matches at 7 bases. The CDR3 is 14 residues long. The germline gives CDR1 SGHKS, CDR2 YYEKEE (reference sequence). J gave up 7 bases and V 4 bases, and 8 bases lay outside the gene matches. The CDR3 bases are TGTGCCAGCAGCGCGCCGGGACAGTCGAATGAGCAGTTCTTC. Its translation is CASSAPGQSNEQFF. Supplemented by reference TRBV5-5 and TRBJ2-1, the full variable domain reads DAGVTQSPTHLIKTRGQQVTLRCSPISGHKSVSWYQQVLGQGPQFIFQYYEKEERGRGNFPDRFSARQFPNYSSELNVNALLLGDSALYLCASSAPGQSNEQFFGPGTRLTVL.

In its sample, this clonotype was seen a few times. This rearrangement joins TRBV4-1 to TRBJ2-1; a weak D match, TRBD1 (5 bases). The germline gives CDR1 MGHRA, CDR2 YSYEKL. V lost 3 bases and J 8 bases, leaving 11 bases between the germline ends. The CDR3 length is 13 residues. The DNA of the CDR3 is TGCGCCAGCAGCCATTTAAGGGGCCATGAGCAGTTCTTC. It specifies CASSHLRGHEQFF.

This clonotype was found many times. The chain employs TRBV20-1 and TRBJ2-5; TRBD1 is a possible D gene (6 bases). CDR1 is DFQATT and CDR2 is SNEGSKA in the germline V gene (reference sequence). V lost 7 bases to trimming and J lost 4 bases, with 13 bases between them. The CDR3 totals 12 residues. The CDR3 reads CSGRTGRETQYF. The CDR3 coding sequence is TGCAGTGGCCGCACAGGGAGAGAGACCCAGTACTTC.

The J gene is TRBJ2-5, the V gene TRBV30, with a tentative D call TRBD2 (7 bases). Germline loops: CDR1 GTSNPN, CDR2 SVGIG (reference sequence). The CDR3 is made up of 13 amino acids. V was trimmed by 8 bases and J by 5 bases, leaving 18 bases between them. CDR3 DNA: TGTGCCAGGAAGGGGGGGAGGGAGGAGACCCAGTACTTC. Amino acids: CARKGGREETQYF.

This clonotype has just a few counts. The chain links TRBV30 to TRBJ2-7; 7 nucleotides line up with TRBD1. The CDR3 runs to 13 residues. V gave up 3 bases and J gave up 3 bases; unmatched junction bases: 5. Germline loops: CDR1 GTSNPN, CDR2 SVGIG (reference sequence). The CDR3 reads CAWSEPGGYEQYF. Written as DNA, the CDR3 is TGTGCCTGGAGCGAGCCAGGGGGCTACGAGCAGTACTTC.

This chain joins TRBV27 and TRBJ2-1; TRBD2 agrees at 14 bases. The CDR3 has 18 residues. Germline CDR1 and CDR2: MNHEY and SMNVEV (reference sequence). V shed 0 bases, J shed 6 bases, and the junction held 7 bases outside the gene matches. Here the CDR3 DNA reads TGTGCCAGCAGTTTATCACTAGGGACTAGCGGGAGTCTCAATGAGCAGTTCTTC. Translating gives CASSLSLGTSGSLNEQFF.

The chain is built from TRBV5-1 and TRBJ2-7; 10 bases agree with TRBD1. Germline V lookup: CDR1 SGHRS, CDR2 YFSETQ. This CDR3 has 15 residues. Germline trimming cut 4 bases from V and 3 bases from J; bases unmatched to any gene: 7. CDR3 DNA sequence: TGCGCCAGCAGCCATGACAGGGGGCCATACTACGAGCAGTACTTC. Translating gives CASSHDRGPYYEQYF.

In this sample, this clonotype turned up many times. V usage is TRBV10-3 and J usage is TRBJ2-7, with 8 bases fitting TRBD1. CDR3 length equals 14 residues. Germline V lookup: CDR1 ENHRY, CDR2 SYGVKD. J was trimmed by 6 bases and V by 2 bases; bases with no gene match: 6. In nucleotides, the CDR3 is TGTGCCATCAGTGAGCCGACTACAGGGGGCGAGCAGTACTTC. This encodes CAISEPTTGGEQYF.

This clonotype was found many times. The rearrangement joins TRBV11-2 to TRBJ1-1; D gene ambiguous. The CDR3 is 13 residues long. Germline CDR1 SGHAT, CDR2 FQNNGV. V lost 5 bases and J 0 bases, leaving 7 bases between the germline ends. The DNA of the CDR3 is TGTGCCAGCAGCCCCCGGATGAACACTGAAGCTTTCTTT. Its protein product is CASSPRMNTEAFF.

CDR3 DNA: TGCAGTGTCGTGGGGAACAACAATGAGCAGTTCTTC. The encoded protein is CSVVGNNNEQFF. The rearrangement uses TRBV20-1 and TRBJ2-1; D ambiguous. The CDR3 is 12 residues long. CDR1 DFQATT and CDR2 SNEGSKA come from the germline V gene (reference sequence). V was cut by 7 bases and J by 5 bases, with 12 bases left in between.

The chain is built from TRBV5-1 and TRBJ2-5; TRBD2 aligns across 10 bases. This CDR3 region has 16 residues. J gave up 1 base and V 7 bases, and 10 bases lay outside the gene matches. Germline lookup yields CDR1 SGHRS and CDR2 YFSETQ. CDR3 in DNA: TGCGCCAGCCGGAGGGCCCCTAGCGGGAGCCAAGAGACCCAGTACTTC. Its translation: CASRRAPSGSQETQYF.

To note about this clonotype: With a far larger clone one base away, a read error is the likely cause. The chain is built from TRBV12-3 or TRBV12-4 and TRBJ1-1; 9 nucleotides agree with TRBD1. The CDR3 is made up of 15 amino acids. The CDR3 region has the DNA TGTGTCAGCAGTTTACGGGACAGGGAGAACACTGAAGCTTTCTTT. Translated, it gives CVSSLRDRENTEAFF.

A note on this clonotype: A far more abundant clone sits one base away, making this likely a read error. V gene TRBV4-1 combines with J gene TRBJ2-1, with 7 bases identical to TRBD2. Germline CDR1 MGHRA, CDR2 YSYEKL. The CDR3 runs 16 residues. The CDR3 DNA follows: TGTGCCAGCAGCATCGAAGCGGGGAGAATCTACAATGAGCAGTTCTTC. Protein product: CASSIEAGRIYNEQFF.

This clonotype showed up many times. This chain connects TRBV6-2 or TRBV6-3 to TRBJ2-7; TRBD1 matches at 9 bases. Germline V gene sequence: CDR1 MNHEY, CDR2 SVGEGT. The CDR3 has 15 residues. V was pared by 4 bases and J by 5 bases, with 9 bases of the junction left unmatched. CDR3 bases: TGTGCCAGCAGTTTCGGGACAGGGTATAGAAACGAGCAGTACTTC. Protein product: CASSFGTGYRNEQYF.

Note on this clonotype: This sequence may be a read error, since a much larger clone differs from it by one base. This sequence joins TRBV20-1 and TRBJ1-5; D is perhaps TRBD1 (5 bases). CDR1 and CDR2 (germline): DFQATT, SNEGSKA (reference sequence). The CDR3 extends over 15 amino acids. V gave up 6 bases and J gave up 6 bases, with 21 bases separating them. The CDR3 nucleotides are TGCAGTGCGCCACCTCCGAGTGGAGGGGTTCAGCCCCAGCATTTT. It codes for CSAPPPSGGVQPQHF.

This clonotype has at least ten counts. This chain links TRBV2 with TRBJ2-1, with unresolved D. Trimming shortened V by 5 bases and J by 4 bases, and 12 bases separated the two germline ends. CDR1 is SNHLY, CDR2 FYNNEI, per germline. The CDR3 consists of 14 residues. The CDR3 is CASSRRGDYNEQFF. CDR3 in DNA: TGTGCCAGCAGTAGGCGCGGAGATTACAATGAGCAGTTCTTC. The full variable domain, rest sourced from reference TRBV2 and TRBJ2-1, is EPEVTQTPSHQVTQMGQEVILRCVPISNHLYFYWYRQILGQKVEFLVSFYNNEISEKSEIFDDQFSVERPDGSNFTLKIRSTKLEDSAMYFCASSRRGDYNEQFFGPGTRLTVL.

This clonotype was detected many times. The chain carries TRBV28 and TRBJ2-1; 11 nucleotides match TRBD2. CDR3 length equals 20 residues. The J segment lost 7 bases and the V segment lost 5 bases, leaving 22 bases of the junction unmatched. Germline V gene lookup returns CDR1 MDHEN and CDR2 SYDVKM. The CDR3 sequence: CASSLQRGSGRAGVYNEQFF. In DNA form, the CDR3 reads TGTGCCAGCAGTCTCCAGCGTGGTAGCGGGAGGGCCGGGGTGTATAATGAGCAGTTCTTC.

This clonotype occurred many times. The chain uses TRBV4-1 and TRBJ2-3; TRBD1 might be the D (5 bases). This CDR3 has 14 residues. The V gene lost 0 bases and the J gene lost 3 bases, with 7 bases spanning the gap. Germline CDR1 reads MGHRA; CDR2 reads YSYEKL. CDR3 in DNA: TGCGCCAGCAGCCAAGATCCAGGGACAGATACGCAGTATTTT. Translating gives CASSQDPGTDTQYF.